The present T cell receptor (beta chain) was sequenced within a study of cytomegalovirus exposure and HLA in healthy donors. Study results and limitations: Sequencing had likely introduced a cluster of highly shared sequence variants as an artifact.

CDR3 length equals 16 residues. Trimming took off 6 bases at V and 5 bases at J, with 22 bases between the two ends. The germline CDR1 and CDR2 sequences are SNHLY and FYNNEI. Notes on this clone: Its antigen is currently unknown.

The study ran its PCR with 60 Vbeta and 13 Jbeta primers. Using immunoSEQ multiplex PCR, the repertoire was profiled, and TCRdb retains in-frame clones only, with some absent. The sample shows approximately 280,000 clones, 80% to 90% of them seen only once. Specimen: PBMCs. The receptor was isolated from a woman aged 18 to 35 in good health and CMV-seronegative. The chain links TRBV2 to TRBJ2-5; possibly TRBD2 for D (6 bases). CDR3 DNA: TGTGCCAGCAGCGAGAGATTACCGGGACTGGGGGAGACCCAGTACTTC. The encoded protein is CASSERLPGLGETQYF.